The 22 T cell receptor beta chains in this list originate from one sample, sequenced in a study of regulatory and conventional T cells in RAG deficiency. Blood CD4+ CD25-low CD127-high conventional T cells supplied the genomic DNA template. TCRdb keeps only in-frame clones here, not all; method: immunoSEQ multiplex PCR. The sample lists approximately 35,000 clones, approximately 80% occurring once. The same sample was also used in a study of regulatory T cells. That work adds: Primers: 52 TRBV forward and 13 TRBJ reverse.

Sequenced input: CD4+ effector T cells sorted from blood. All receptors derive from a human donor in good health.

This clone came up a few times. The chain uses TRBV9 and TRBJ1-5; D gene unclear. The CDR3 loop spans 15 amino acids. With 3 bases removed from V and 4 bases from J, the gap between germline ends came to 14 bases. CDR1 is SGDLS and CDR2 is YYNGEE in the germline V gene. The CDR3 reads CASSAGGQINQPQHF. The CDR3 DNA reads TGTGCCAGCAGCGCCGGAGGGCAGATTAATCAGCCCCAGCATTTT.

This clone was seen just once. This chain links TRBV5-1 with TRBJ2-3; 7 bases are a match to TRBD1. This CDR3 region has 15 residues. Germline-derived CDR1 and CDR2 are SGHRS and YFSETQ. J gave up 4 bases and V 2 bases, and 7 bases lay outside the gene matches. CDR3 bases: TGCGCCAGCAGCTTCCCTCGGGACAGCTCAGATACGCAGTATTTT. It encodes CASSFPRDSSDTQYF. Full variable domain (missing parts from reference TRBV5-1 and TRBJ2-3): KAGVTQTPRYLIKTRGQQVTLSCSPISGHRSVSWYQQTPGQGLQFLFEYFSETQRNKGNFPGRFSGRQFSNSRSEMNVSTLELGDSALYLCASSFPRDSSDTQYFGPGTRLTVL.

V gene TRBV10-3 combines with J gene TRBJ2-2, with 12 bases aligning to TRBD2. The CDR3 is 16 residues long. V trimming: 5 bases; J trimming: 5 bases; junction bases outside the gene matches: 6. From germline, CDR1 is ENHRY and CDR2 SYGVKD. Here the CDR3 DNA reads TGTGCCATCAGTCCCCTAGCGGGGGGGTGGACCGGGGAGCTGTTTTTT. Its protein is CAISPLAGGWTGELFF.

The chain links TRBV7-2 to TRBJ1-2; no reliable D call. V gave up 5 bases and J gave up 0 bases, with 10 bases separating them. The CDR3 loop spans 14 amino acids. In germline, CDR1 is SGHTA, CDR2 FQGNSA. CDR3 in DNA: TGTGCCAGCAGCCTTGAACAGTCTAACTATGGCTACACCTTC. Residues: CASSLEQSNYGYTF.

J is TRBJ2-3 and V is TRBV2, with D unresolved. Trimming took off 7 bases at V and 1 base at J, with 6 bases between the two ends. From germline, CDR1 is SNHLY and CDR2 FYNNEI. The CDR3 sequence is 12 residues long. The CDR3 nucleotides are TGTGCCAGCAATCGAGGCACAGATACGCAGTATTTT. Protein sequence: CASNRGTDTQYF.

The chain joins TRBV5-1 to TRBJ2-5; TRBD2 agrees at 15 bases. After removal of 4 bases from V and 2 bases from J, the junction contained 3 bases not matched to a gene. The V gene's germline CDR1 is SGHRS and CDR2 YFSETQ. CDR3 length equals 16 residues. In nucleotides, the CDR3 is TGCGCCAGCAGCCGAGGACTAGCGGGGGGGCAAGAGACCCAGTACTTC. Amino acids: CASSRGLAGGQETQYF.

This chain joins TRBV2 and TRBJ2-1, with TRBD2 identical over 10 bases. The CDR3 runs 16 residues. After removal of 1 base from V and 9 bases from J, the junction contained 9 bases not matched to a gene. Per germline, CDR1 SNHLY and CDR2 FYNNEI. Here the CDR3 DNA reads TGTGCCAGCAGTGAAGAACTAGCGGGGATCCAAGGTGAGCAGTTCTTC. Protein product: CASSEELAGIQGEQFF.

J is TRBJ1-5 and V is TRBV5-1; weak D call: TRBD1 (6 bases). The V end was cut by 0 bases, the J end by 7 bases, with 11 bases between. CDR3 length: 14 residues. Germline V lookup: CDR1 SGHRS, CDR2 YFSETQ. This CDR3 reads CASSLGGAGQPQHF. Here the CDR3 DNA reads TGCGCCAGCAGCTTGGGGGGGGCGGGACAGCCCCAGCATTTT.

This chain connects TRBV11-2 to TRBJ1-1, with D uncertain. Deletions cut 0 bases from V and 7 bases from J, with 9 bases between. Germline loops: CDR1 SGHAT, CDR2 FQNNGV. This CDR3 comprises 13 residues. The CDR3, as DNA: TGTGCCAGCAGCTTAGAGGGGATCGGTGAAGCTTTCTTT. It yields the protein CASSLEGIGEAFF.

The J gene is TRBJ2-6, the V gene TRBV5-1, with 7 bases aligning to TRBD2. The trim removed 3 bases at V and 4 bases at J, leaving 13 bases unmatched. Looked up from germline, CDR1 is SGHRS and CDR2 is YFSETQ. The CDR3 loop spans 18 amino acids. The CDR3: CASSSGGAVGTGANVLTF. For the CDR3, the DNA is TGCGCCAGCAGCTCGGGAGGAGCGGTGGGAACCGGGGCCAACGTCCTGACTTTC.

The chain recombines TRBV12-5 with TRBJ1-2; 7 nucleotides match TRBD1. CDR3 size: 15 residues. Germline trimming cut 5 bases from V and 5 bases from J; bases unmatched to any gene: 11. CDR1 and CDR2 from the germline V gene are LGHNT and FRNRAP. CDR3 sequence: CASGPILGQNYGYTF. DNA for the CDR3: TGTGCTAGTGGTCCGATATTGGGACAGAATTATGGCTACACCTTC.

This sequence joins TRBV30 and TRBJ1-5, with 11 bases identical to TRBD1. Germline-derived CDR1 and CDR2 are GTSNPN and SVGIG (reference sequence). The junction had 9 bases not matched to a gene; V was cut back by 5 bases and J by 0 bases. This CDR3 has 17 amino acids. This CDR3 is CAWSGRDRGASNQPQHF. The CDR3 nucleotides are TGTGCCTGGTCCGGCCGGGACAGGGGGGCTAGCAATCAGCCCCAGCATTTT.

This sequence joins TRBV6-5 and TRBJ1-2; TRBD1 matches at 7 bases. CDR3 length equals 14 residues. The germline gives CDR1 MNHEY, CDR2 SVGAGI. With V trimmed by 8 bases and J by 8 bases, 14 bases remained unmatched. CDR3 nucleotide sequence: TGTGCCAGCCTGGCCAGGGGGTTACTTCTAGGCTACACCTTC. Its protein is CASLARGLLLGYTF.

V usage is TRBV11-2 and J usage is TRBJ1-2; D is perhaps TRBD1 (6 bases). V was clipped by 5 bases and J by 1 base, with 8 bases between them. The CDR3 has 13 amino acids. Germline CDR1 SGHAT, CDR2 FQNNGV. The CDR3 loop reads CASSLDSNYGYTF. As DNA, the CDR3 is TGTGCCAGCAGCCTGGACAGTAACTATGGCTACACCTTC.

This clone was detected only once. CDR3 amino acids: CASSQDRGLMNTEAFF. As DNA, the CDR3 is TGTGCCAGCAGCCAAGACAGGGGGCTCATGAACACTGAAGCTTTCTTT. The chain uses TRBV5-4 and TRBJ1-1; TRBD1 matches at 10 bases. J gave up 0 bases and V 4 bases, and 6 bases lay outside the gene matches. Per the germline V gene, CDR1 is SGHNT and CDR2 is YYREEE (reference sequence). There are 16 residues in the CDR3.

V and J are TRBV6-5 and TRBJ1-1; tentative D call: TRBD1 (5 bases). Germline V gives CDR1 MNHEY, CDR2 SVGAGI. Trimming took off 6 bases at V and 8 bases at J, with 16 bases between the two ends. The CDR3 has 13 amino acids. CDR3 residues: CASREVGTDEAFF. CDR3 coding DNA: TGTGCCAGCAGAGAAGTAGGGACGGACGAAGCTTTCTTT.

The chain joins TRBV12-5 to TRBJ1-2, with unresolved D. CDR3 size: 15 residues. V shed 0 bases and J shed 4 bases, with 12 bases lying between them. Germline V gene data show CDR1 as LGHNT and CDR2 as FRNRAP. The DNA for the CDR3 is TGTGCTAGTGGTTTGGTACAGCGGGATCTCTATGGCTACACCTTC. Translating gives CASGLVQRDLYGYTF.

The rearrangement uses TRBV19 and TRBJ1-2; TRBD1 agrees at 9 bases. V gave up 3 bases and J gave up 4 bases; unmatched junction bases: 9. This CDR3 comprises 16 residues. CDR1 LNHDA and CDR2 SQIVND come from the germline V gene (reference sequence). The CDR3 region is CASSIEGQGPRYGYTF. The CDR3 nucleotides read TGTGCCAGTAGTATCGAAGGACAGGGGCCCCGCTATGGCTACACCTTC.

The sample holds a few counts of this clone. V gene TRBV2 combines with J gene TRBJ2-7, with TRBD1 matching over 9 bases. The CDR3 is 14 amino acids. J gave up 4 bases and V 3 bases, and 4 bases lay outside the gene matches. Germline loops: CDR1 SNHLY, CDR2 FYNNEI. The CDR3 is CASSEDRGNYEQYF. CDR3 nucleotides: TGTGCCAGCAGTGAGGACAGGGGTAATTACGAGCAGTACTTC.

The genes are TRBV21-1 and TRBJ2-5; the table assigns TRBD1, which was not confirmed against the DNA. TRBV21-1 is tagged as a pseudogene. CDR3 length: 15 amino acids. CDR3 in DNA: TGTGCCGGACCCAAAATTGGACAGGCCTATGAGACCCAGTACTTC. It codes for CAGPKIGQAYETQYF.

In this sample, this clone turned up a few times. The chain combines TRBV16 with TRBJ2-5; 8 nucleotides agree with TRBD2. Germline trimming cut 4 bases from V and 6 bases from J; bases unmatched to any gene: 4. Germline V gives CDR1 KGHSY, CDR2 FQNENV. The CDR3 runs 13 residues. CDR3 nucleotides: TGTGCCAGCAGCCTCGGACTAGCACAGACCCAGTACTTC. Its translation: CASSLGLAQTQYF.

This chain joins TRBV9 and TRBJ1-2; tentatively, D is TRBD1 (5 bases). The germline V and J ends were trimmed by 3 bases and 1 base, with 10 bases remaining between them. In germline, CDR1 is SGDLS, CDR2 YYNGEE. The CDR3 contains 14 residues. The CDR3 reads CASSARTSNYGYTF. The CDR3 DNA is TGTGCCAGCAGCGCCCGGACAAGTAACTATGGCTACACCTTC.